The rows below give T cell receptor beta chains drawn from one sample of a study of CD8+ T cells in alopecia areata. The table came from immunoSEQ multiplex PCR; TCRdb's copy has only in-frame clones and leaves some out. The sample yields roughly 210,000 clones, less than 50% seen once. The starting material was CD4+ T cells sorted from blood, obtained between weeks 36 and 40, from a patient treated with tofacitinib. The receptors originated from a human donor with alopecia areata. Each CDR3 is given with its conserved first and last residue. Fields, in order: CDR3 protein, CDR3 DNA, clone size, D gene, J gene, V gene. The D gene is left open where the match is weak. Clone size is given for some rows only: seen once, a few or many times, or a class if the clone is expanded.

CDR3aa: CASSLSPRDNYGYTF; CDR3nt: TGTGCCAGCAGTTTATCTCCCCGAGACAACTATGGCTACACCTTC; abundance: many; d_gene: NA; j_gene: TRBJ1-2; v_gene: TRBV28
CDR3aa: CAWSVLVGSAGELFF; CDR3nt: TGTGCCTGGAGTGTATTAGTAGGGTCGGCCGGGGAGCTGTTTTTT; abundance: once; d_gene: NA; j_gene: TRBJ2-2; v_gene: TRBV30
CDR3aa: CASSSQAVRQFF; CDR3nt: TGTGCCAGCAGTTCCCAGGCGGTTAGGCAGTTCTTC; abundance: NA; d_gene: NA; j_gene: TRBJ2-1; v_gene: TRBV6-6
CDR3aa: CAISRDRRGYTEAFF; CDR3nt: TGTGCCATCTCCCGGGACAGAAGAGGGTACACTGAAGCTTTCTTT; abundance: NA; d_gene: TRBD1; j_gene: TRBJ1-1; v_gene: TRBV10-3
CDR3aa: CASSPPRGGNTEAFF; CDR3nt: TGCGCCAGCAGCCCCCCTAGAGGAGGGAACACTGAAGCTTTCTTT; abundance: NA; d_gene: NA; j_gene: TRBJ1-1; v_gene: TRBV5-1
CDR3aa: CASSLSIRWGAGYTF; CDR3nt: TGTGCCAGCAGTTTATCGATACGCTGGGGAGCTGGCTACACCTTC; abundance: NA; d_gene: NA; j_gene: TRBJ1-2; v_gene: TRBV27
CDR3aa: CASSQSYVRQPKITDTQYF; CDR3nt: TGCGCCAGCAGTCAATCATACGTACGGCAGCCTAAAATCACAGATACGCAGTATTTT; abundance: NA; d_gene: NA; j_gene: TRBJ2-3; v_gene: TRBV23-1
CDR3aa: CAWRTGINVDIQYF; CDR3nt: TGTGCCTGGAGGACAGGGATCAATGTGGACATTCAGTACTTC; abundance: NA; d_gene: TRBD1; j_gene: TRBJ2-4; v_gene: TRBV30
CDR3aa: CASSGQGTDTQYF; CDR3nt: TGTGCCAGCAGTGGACAGGGCACAGATACGCAGTATTTT; abundance: NA; d_gene: NA; j_gene: TRBJ2-3; v_gene: TRBV25-1
CDR3aa: CASSAGFRRQPQHF; CDR3nt: TGTGCCAGCAGTGCAGGGTTCCGGCGTCAGCCCCAGCATTTT; abundance: NA; d_gene: NA; j_gene: TRBJ1-5; v_gene: TRBV28
CDR3aa: CSSSGATNTGELFF; CDR3nt: TGCAGCAGTAGCGGGGCTACAAACACCGGGGAGCTGTTTTTT; abundance: few; d_gene: TRBD2; j_gene: TRBJ2-2; v_gene: TRBV29-1
CDR3aa: CAWSKSGPGDTQYF; CDR3nt: TGTGCCTGGAGTAAGAGCGGGCCGGGAGATACGCAGTATTTT; abundance: NA; d_gene: NA; j_gene: TRBJ2-3; v_gene: TRBV30
CDR3aa: CASSLAGTSGKNIQYF; CDR3nt: TGCGCCAGCAGCTTGGCCGGGACTAGCGGGAAAAACATTCAGTACTTC; abundance: few; d_gene: TRBD2; j_gene: TRBJ2-4; v_gene: TRBV5-1
CDR3aa: CASSLGQNTGELFF; CDR3nt: TGTGCCAGCAGCTTAGGGCAGAACACCGGGGAGCTGTTTTTT; abundance: few; d_gene: NA; j_gene: TRBJ2-2; v_gene: TRBV5-4
CDR3aa: CSVSTGGTSYGYTF; CDR3nt: TGCAGCGTTTCCACAGGGGGGACGAGCTATGGTTACACCTTC; abundance: NA; d_gene: TRBD1; j_gene: TRBJ1-2; v_gene: TRBV29-1
CDR3aa: CAISEGTLYQPQHF; CDR3nt: TGTGCCATCAGTGAAGGGACACTTTATCAGCCCCAGCATTTT; abundance: NA; d_gene: NA; j_gene: TRBJ1-5; v_gene: TRBV10-3
CDR3aa: CAWEGLGSGNTIYF; CDR3nt: TGTGCCTGGGAAGGCCTGGGCTCTGGAAACACCATATATTTT; abundance: NA; d_gene: NA; j_gene: TRBJ1-3; v_gene: TRBV30
CDR3aa: CASSLGRTRHYNEQFF; CDR3nt: TGTGCCAGCAGCTTAGGTAGGACTAGGCATTACAATGAGCAGTTCTTC; abundance: NA; d_gene: TRBD2; j_gene: TRBJ2-1; v_gene: TRBV7-9
CDR3aa: CASRHHRGGETQYF; CDR3nt: TGTGCCAGCAGACATCACAGGGGGGGAGAGACCCAGTACTTC; abundance: NA; d_gene: NA; j_gene: TRBJ2-5; v_gene: TRBV7-9
CDR3aa: CASSPDRTHPGGYTF; CDR3nt: TGTGCCAGCAGCCCCGACCGGACCCACCCAGGGGGCTACACCTTC; abundance: few; d_gene: NA; j_gene: TRBJ1-2; v_gene: TRBV7-2
CDR3aa: CASSPSGSGAGELFF; CDR3nt: TGTGCCAGCAGCCCGAGCGGGAGCGGCGCCGGGGAGCTGTTTTTT; abundance: few; d_gene: TRBD2; j_gene: TRBJ2-2; v_gene: TRBV7-2
CDR3aa: CASRDRGLAGPWNEQFF; CDR3nt: TGTGCCAGCCGGGACAGGGGACTAGCGGGGCCCTGGAATGAGCAGTTCTTC; abundance: NA; d_gene: TRBD2; j_gene: TRBJ2-1; v_gene: TRBV27
CDR3aa: CASSAALGGANVLTF; CDR3nt: TGTGCTAGCAGCGCCGCCCTGGGCGGGGCCAACGTCCTGACTTTC; abundance: few; d_gene: NA; j_gene: TRBJ2-6; v_gene: TRBV7-7
CDR3aa: CASTPRDSQTETQYF; CDR3nt: TGCGCCAGCACCCCCAGGGACTCACAGACAGAGACCCAGTACTTC; abundance: few; d_gene: NA; j_gene: TRBJ2-5; v_gene: TRBV5-1
CDR3aa: CASSEGLAEADEQFF; CDR3nt: TGTGCCAGCTCAGAGGGACTAGCGGAGGCGGATGAGCAGTTCTTC; abundance: NA; d_gene: TRBD2; j_gene: TRBJ2-1; v_gene: TRBV18
CDR3aa: CASIARSGTEAFF; CDR3nt: TGTGCCAGTATTGCAAGGAGTGGGACTGAAGCTTTCTTT; abundance: few; d_gene: NA; j_gene: TRBJ1-1; v_gene: TRBV19
CDR3aa: CAWWDTNTEAFF; CDR3nt: TGTGCCTGGTGGGACACGAACACTGAAGCTTTCTTT; abundance: NA; d_gene: NA; j_gene: TRBJ1-1; v_gene: TRBV30
CDR3aa: CSGRPRTGGTTDTQYF; CDR3nt: TGCAGCGGACGCCCCAGGACAGGGGGGACCACAGATACGCAGTATTTT; abundance: NA; d_gene: TRBD1; j_gene: TRBJ2-3; v_gene: TRBV29-1
CDR3aa: CASSLGRGSNYGYTF; CDR3nt: TGCGCCAGCAGCTTGGGGAGGGGAAGCAACTATGGCTACACCTTC; abundance: few; d_gene: NA; j_gene: TRBJ1-2; v_gene: TRBV5-1
CDR3aa: CSVPASGSGNTIYF; CDR3nt: TGCAGCGTTCCCGCATCCGGCTCTGGAAACACCATATATTTT; abundance: few; d_gene: NA; j_gene: TRBJ1-3; v_gene: TRBV29-1
CDR3aa: CASSYSDLNPFF; CDR3nt: TGTGCCAGCAGTTACTCCGACTTGAACCCTTTTTTT; abundance: NA; d_gene: NA; j_gene: TRBJ1-4; v_gene: TRBV6-5
CDR3aa: CASRRRGTDTQYF; CDR3nt: TGCGCCAGCAGGCGTAGGGGGACAGATACGCAGTATTTT; abundance: NA; d_gene: NA; j_gene: TRBJ2-3; v_gene: TRBV4-3
CDR3aa: CACQMGGTVNEKLFF; CDR3nt: TGTGCCTGCCAAATGGGAGGGACAGTGAATGAAAAACTGTTTTTT; abundance: once; d_gene: TRBD1; j_gene: TRBJ1-4; v_gene: TRBV30
CDR3aa: CASSLADRGSGNTIYF; CDR3nt: TGCGCCAGCAGCTTGGCCGACAGGGGCTCTGGAAACACCATATATTTT; abundance: few; d_gene: TRBD1; j_gene: TRBJ1-3; v_gene: TRBV5-1
CDR3aa: CASSLNSPGEKLFF; CDR3nt: TGTGCCAGCAGCCTAAACTCACCAGGGGAAAAACTGTTTTTT; abundance: few; d_gene: NA; j_gene: TRBJ1-4; v_gene: TRBV7-8
CDR3aa: CSVAGGGTEAFF; CDR3nt: TGCAGCGTTGCAGGGGGCGGGACTGAAGCTTTCTTT; abundance: NA; d_gene: TRBD1; j_gene: TRBJ1-1; v_gene: TRBV29-1
CDR3aa: CASSQDGGDKTFEAFF; CDR3nt: TGTGCCAGCAGCCAAGATGGGGGGGACAAGACCTTTGAAGCTTTCTTT; abundance: NA; d_gene: NA; j_gene: TRBJ1-1; v_gene: TRBV4-2
CDR3aa: CAWSVSVYEQYF; CDR3nt: TGTGCCTGGAGTGTATCCGTTTACGAGCAGTACTTC; abundance: NA; d_gene: NA; j_gene: TRBJ2-7; v_gene: TRBV30
CDR3aa: CASSLGVASSETQYF; CDR3nt: TGTGCCAGCAGCCTCGGGGTGGCGAGTTCTGAGACCCAGTACTTC; abundance: NA; d_gene: NA; j_gene: TRBJ2-5; v_gene: TRBV11-2
CDR3aa: CAWAFTGELFF; CDR3nt: TGTGCCTGGGCTTTCACCGGGGAGCTGTTTTTT; abundance: NA; d_gene: NA; j_gene: TRBJ2-2; v_gene: TRBV30
CDR3aa: CASSSDSAADTQYF; CDR3nt: TGCGCCAGCAGCTCGGACTCGGCGGCAGATACGCAGTATTTT; abundance: NA; d_gene: NA; j_gene: TRBJ2-3; v_gene: TRBV5-1
CDR3aa: CAWSVGRGQGEIQHF; CDR3nt: TGTGCCTGGAGTGTAGGTAGGGGACAGGGGGAGATCCAGCATTTT; abundance: once; d_gene: TRBD1; j_gene: TRBJ1-5; v_gene: TRBV30
CDR3aa: CASSFGDRDYGYTF; CDR3nt: TGCGCCAGCAGCTTTGGGGACAGGGACTATGGCTACACCTTC; abundance: NA; d_gene: TRBD1; j_gene: TRBJ1-2; v_gene: TRBV5-1